These 4 T cell receptor beta chains originate from one sample sequenced in a study of beta chain features in type 1 diabetes. Study results and limitations: Within each of all four CD4+ subsets, Type 1 diabetes patients had TCRB CDR3s that were moderately but significantly shorter.

Expressed TCRB transcripts were sequenced because the isolated RNA had all been reverse transcribed beforehand. Assay used: immunoSEQ multiplex PCR; TCRdb lists only in-frame clones, some missing. The sample has roughly 260,000 clones; around 9.9% are singletons. These receptors have no identified antigens. The specimen was naive CD4+ T cells from blood. The receptors come from a man aged 25 to 40 with type 1 diabetes.

About this clone itself: Other DNA sequences in the sample encode the same CDR3. The CDR3, as DNA: TGTGCCAGCAGTGGGGACAGGGGGAACACTGAAGCTTTCTTT. Translating it yields CASSGDRGNTEAFF. V is TRBV25-1 and J is TRBJ1-1; 10 bases line up with TRBD1. The CDR3 loop spans 14 amino acids. V lost 4 bases to trimming and J lost 1 base; unmatched junction nucleotides: 0. Germline V gene data show CDR1 as MGHDK and CDR2 as SYGVNS. The whole variable domain, remainder taken from reference TRBV25-1 and TRBJ1-1, is EADIYQTPRYLVIGTGKKITLECSQTMGHDKMYWYQQDPGMELHLIHYSYGVNSTEKGDLSSESTVSRIRTEHFPLTLESARPSHTSQYLCASSGDRGNTEAFFGQGTRLTVV.

This clone was counted a few times. The chain links TRBV9 to TRBJ2-2; D possibly corresponds to TRBD1 (6 bases). The CDR3 extends over 15 amino acids. Germline V gene lookup returns CDR1 SGDLS and CDR2 YYNGEE. Trimming stripped 4 bases from V and 7 bases from J, with 17 bases between. The CDR3 here is CASSRGMQVIGELFF. Written as DNA, the CDR3 is TGTGCCAGCAGCAGGGGGATGCAGGTGATCGGGGAGCTGTTTTTT.

This clone was seen only a few times. The same CDR3 arises from other DNA sequences in this sample as well. The CDR3 DNA is TGCGCCAGCAGCCCCGGGGGGAACACCGGGGAGCTGTTTTTT. Its protein product is CASSPGGNTGELFF. The V call is TRBV5-1, the J call TRBJ2-2; D possibly corresponds to TRBD2 (6 bases). Germline V CDR1 and CDR2: SGHRS, YFSETQ. V dropped 4 bases and J dropped 1 base, with 8 bases sitting between them. This CDR3 comprises 14 residues.

This clone was counted only a few times. This chain joins TRBV4-2 and TRBJ1-5; 9 bases line up with TRBD1. V shed 2 bases, J shed 5 bases, and the junction held 4 bases outside the gene matches. CDR3 length equals 15 residues. Germline V gene lookup returns CDR1 LGHNA and CDR2 YNFKEQ. CDR3 bases: TGTGCCAGCAGCCAACCGGACAGGGGCCATCAGCCCCAGCATTTT. Protein sequence: CASSQPDRGHQPQHF.